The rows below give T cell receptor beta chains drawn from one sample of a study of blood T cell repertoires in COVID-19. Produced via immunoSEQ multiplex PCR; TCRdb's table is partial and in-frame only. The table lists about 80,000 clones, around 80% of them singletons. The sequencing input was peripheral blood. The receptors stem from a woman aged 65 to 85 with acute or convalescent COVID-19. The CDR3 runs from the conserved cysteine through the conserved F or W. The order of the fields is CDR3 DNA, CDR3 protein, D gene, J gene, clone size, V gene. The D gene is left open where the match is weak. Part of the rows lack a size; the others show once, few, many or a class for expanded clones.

DNA: TGTGCCAGTAGTACCTTTCAACGTGAGAGTGGCTACACCTTC; CDR3: CASSTFQRESGYTF; D: -; J: TRBJ1-2; size: few; V: TRBV19
DNA: TGTGCCAGCAGCGGGACTAGCGGGAGAAAAGAGACCCAGTACTTC; CDR3: CASSGTSGRKETQYF; D: TRBD2; J: TRBJ2-5; size: -; V: TRBV5-4
DNA: TGTGCCAGCAGGAGGGGGGGCGGACAGCCCCAGCATTTT; CDR3: CASRRGGGQPQHF; D: -; J: TRBJ1-5; size: once; V: TRBV12-3/TRBV12-4
DNA: TGTGCCAGCAGTCAAGGGACTAGCGGGAGTTGGAGTGAGCAGTTCTTC; CDR3: CASSQGTSGSWSEQFF; D: TRBD2; J: TRBJ2-1; size: -; V: TRBV6-2/TRBV6-3
DNA: TGTGCCAGCAGCCTACCGGGACAGGGAGGTAGAGAAAAACTGTTTTTT; CDR3: CASSLPGQGGREKLFF; D: TRBD1; J: TRBJ1-4; size: few; V: TRBV3-1/TRBV3-2
DNA: TGCGCCAGCAGCTTGACAGGGGATCGCACAGATACGCAGTATTTT; CDR3: CASSLTGDRTDTQYF; D: TRBD1; J: TRBJ2-3; size: once; V: TRBV5-1
DNA: TGTGCCAGCAGCTTACTGGGGGGGCCGAGCTCCTACAATGAGCAGTTCTTC; CDR3: CASSLLGGPSSYNEQFF; D: -; J: TRBJ2-1; size: -; V: TRBV7-8
DNA: TGTGCCAGCAGCCAAGATGCCGGGGGGCGAGAGCAGTACTTC; CDR3: CASSQDAGGREQYF; D: -; J: TRBJ2-7; size: -; V: TRBV3-1/TRBV3-2
DNA: TGTGCCAGTAGCTCAAATGGGGGGGTGAACTATGGCTACACCTTC; CDR3: CASSSNGGVNYGYTF; D: -; J: TRBJ1-2; size: -; V: TRBV19
DNA: TGTGCCACCAGCGCGGGAGGGCCGGCCAAAAACATTCAGTACTTC; CDR3: CATSAGGPAKNIQYF; D: TRBD2; J: TRBJ2-4; size: -; V: TRBV15
DNA: TGTGCCAGTAGTGTGACAGGGGGCTACGAGCAGTACTTC; CDR3: CASSVTGGYEQYF; D: TRBD1; J: TRBJ2-7; size: -; V: TRBV19